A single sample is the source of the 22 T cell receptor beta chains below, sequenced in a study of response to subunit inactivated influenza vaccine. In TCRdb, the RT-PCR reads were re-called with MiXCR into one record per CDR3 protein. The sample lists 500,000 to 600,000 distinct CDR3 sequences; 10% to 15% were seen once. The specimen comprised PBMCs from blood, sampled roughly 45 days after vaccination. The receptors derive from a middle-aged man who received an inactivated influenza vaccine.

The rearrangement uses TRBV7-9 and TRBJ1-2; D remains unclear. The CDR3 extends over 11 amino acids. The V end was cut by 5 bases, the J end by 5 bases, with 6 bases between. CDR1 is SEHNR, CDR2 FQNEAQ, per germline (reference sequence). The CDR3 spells CASSTRYGYTF. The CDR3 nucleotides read TGTGCCAGCAGCACCCGGTATGGCTACACCTTC.

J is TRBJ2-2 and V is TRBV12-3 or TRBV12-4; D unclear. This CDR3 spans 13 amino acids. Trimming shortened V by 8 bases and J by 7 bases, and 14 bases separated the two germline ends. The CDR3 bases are TGTGCCAGCGGCACGGCGAGGCTCGGGGAGCTGTTTTTT. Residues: CASGTARLGELFF.

CDR3 nucleotides: TGTGCCAGCTCCGAGTGGGACAGGGGCACTGAAGCTTTCTTT. It encodes CASSEWDRGTEAFF. The chain employs TRBV18 and TRBJ1-1; 10 bases are shared with TRBD1. The length of the CDR3 is 14 residues. V trimming: 6 bases; J trimming: 4 bases; junction bases outside the gene matches: 5. Germline V CDR1 and CDR2: KGHSH, LQKENI.

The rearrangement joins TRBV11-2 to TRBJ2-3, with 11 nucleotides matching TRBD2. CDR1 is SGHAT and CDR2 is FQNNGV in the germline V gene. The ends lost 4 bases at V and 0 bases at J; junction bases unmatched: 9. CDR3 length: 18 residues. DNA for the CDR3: TGTGCCAGCAGCTCGTTTGGGACTAGCGGTTCTAGCACAGATACGCAGTATTTT. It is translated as CASSSFGTSGSSTDTQYF.

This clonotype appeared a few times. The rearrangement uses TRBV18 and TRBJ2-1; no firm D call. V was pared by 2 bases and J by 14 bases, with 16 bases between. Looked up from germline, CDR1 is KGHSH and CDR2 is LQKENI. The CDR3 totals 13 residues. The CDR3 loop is CASSPSGGQPEFF. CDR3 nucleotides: TGTGCCAGCTCACCATCGGGCGGTCAACCAGAGTTCTTC.

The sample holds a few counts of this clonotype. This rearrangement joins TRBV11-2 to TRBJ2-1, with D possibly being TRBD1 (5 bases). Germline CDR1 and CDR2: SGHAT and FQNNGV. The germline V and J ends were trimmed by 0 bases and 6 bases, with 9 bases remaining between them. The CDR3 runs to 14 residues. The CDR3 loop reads CASSLDVRANEQFF. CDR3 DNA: TGTGCCAGCAGCTTAGATGTCAGGGCCAATGAGCAGTTCTTC.

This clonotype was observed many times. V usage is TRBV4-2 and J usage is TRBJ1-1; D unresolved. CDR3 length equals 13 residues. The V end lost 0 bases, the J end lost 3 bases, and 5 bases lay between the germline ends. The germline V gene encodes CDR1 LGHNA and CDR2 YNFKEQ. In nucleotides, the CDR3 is TGTGCCAGCAGCCAAGACAGGTACACTGAAGCTTTCTTT. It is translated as CASSQDRYTEAFF.

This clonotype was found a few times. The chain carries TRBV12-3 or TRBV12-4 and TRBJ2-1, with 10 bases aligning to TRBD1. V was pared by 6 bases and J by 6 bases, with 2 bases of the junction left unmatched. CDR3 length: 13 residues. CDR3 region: CASSRTGGNEQFF. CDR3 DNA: TGTGCCAGCAGCCGGACAGGGGGCAATGAGCAGTTCTTC.

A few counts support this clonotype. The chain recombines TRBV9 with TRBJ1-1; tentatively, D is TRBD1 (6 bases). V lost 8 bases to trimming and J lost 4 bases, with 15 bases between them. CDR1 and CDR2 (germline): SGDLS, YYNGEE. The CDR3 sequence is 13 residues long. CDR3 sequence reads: CASAMGAGTEAFF. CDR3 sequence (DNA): TGTGCCAGTGCTATGGGGGCTGGCACTGAAGCTTTCTTT.

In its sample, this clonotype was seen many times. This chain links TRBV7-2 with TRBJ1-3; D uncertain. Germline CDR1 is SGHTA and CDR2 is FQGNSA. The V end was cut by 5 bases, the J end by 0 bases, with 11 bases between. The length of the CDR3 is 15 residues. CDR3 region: CASSTPYASGNTIYF. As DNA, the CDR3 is TGTGCCAGCAGCACACCATACGCCTCTGGAAACACCATATATTTT. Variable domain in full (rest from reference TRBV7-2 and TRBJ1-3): GAGVSQSPSNKVTEKGKDVELRCDPISGHTALYWYRQSLGQGLEFLIYFQGNSAPDKSGLPSDRFSAERTGGSVSTLTIQRTQQEDSAVYLCASSTPYASGNTIYFGEGSWLTVV.

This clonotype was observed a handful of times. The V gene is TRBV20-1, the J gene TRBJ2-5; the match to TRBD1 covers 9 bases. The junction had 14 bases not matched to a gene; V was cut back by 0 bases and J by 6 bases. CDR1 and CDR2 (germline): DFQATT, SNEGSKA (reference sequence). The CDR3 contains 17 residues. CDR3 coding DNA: TGCAGTGCTAGAGAACGGGACAGGGTCAAGCAGAGAAAGACCCAGTACTTC. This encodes CSARERDRVKQRKTQYF.

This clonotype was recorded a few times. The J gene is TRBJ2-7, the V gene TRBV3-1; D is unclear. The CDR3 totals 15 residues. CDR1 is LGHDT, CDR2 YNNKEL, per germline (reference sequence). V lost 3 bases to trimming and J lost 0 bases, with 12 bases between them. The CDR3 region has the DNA TGTGCCAGCAGCCATTTGGCCCGTAGCTCCTACGAGCAGTACTTC. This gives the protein CASSHLARSSYEQYF.

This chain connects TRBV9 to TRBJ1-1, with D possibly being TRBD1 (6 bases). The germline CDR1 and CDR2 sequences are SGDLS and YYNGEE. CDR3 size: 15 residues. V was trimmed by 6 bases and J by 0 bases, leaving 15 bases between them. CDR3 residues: CASNEGEGMNTEAFF. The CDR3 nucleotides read TGTGCCAGCAACGAGGGGGAGGGGATGAACACTGAAGCTTTCTTT.

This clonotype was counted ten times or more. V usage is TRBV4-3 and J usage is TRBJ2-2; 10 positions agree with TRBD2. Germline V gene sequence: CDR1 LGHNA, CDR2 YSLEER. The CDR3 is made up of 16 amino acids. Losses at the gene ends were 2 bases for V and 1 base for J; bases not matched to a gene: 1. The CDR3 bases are TGCGCCAGCAGCCAAAGACTAGCGGGGAACACCGGGGAGCTGTTTTTT. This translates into CASSQRLAGNTGELFF.

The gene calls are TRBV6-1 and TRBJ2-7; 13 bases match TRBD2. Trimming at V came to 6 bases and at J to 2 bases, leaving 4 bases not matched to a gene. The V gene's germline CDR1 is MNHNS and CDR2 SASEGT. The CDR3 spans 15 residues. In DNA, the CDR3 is TGTGCCAGCAGCCAGACTAGCGGGGGGACCTACGAGCAGTACTTC. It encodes CASSQTSGGTYEQYF.

The CDR3 bases are TGTGCCAGCAGCTTATCTTCTAGCGGCACAGATACGCAGTATTTT. It is translated as CASSLSSSGTDTQYF. The V gene is TRBV7-6, the J gene TRBJ2-3; D possibly corresponds to TRBD2 (6 bases). This CDR3 is 15 amino acids long. The V end was cut by 2 bases, the J end by 1 base, with 10 bases between. Germline CDR1 SGHVS, CDR2 FNYEAQ.

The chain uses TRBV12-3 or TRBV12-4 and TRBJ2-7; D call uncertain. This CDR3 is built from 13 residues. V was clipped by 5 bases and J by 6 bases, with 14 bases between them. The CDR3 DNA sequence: TGTGCCAGCAGTCCCTGGTTGGGAAGCGAGCAGTACTTC. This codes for CASSPWLGSEQYF.

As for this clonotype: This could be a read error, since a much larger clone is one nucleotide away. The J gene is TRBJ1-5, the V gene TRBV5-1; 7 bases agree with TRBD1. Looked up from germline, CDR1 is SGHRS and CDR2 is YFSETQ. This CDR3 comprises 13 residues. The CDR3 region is CDSRTGDSQPQHF. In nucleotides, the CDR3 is TGCGACAGCAGAACAGGGGATAGTCAGCCCCAGCATTTT.

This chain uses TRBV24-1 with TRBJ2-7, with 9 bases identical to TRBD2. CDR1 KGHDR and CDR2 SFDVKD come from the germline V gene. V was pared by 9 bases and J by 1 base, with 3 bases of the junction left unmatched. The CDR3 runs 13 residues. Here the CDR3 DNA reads TGTGCCACCCTCCTAGCGGGATCCTACGAGCAGTACTTC. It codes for CATLLAGSYEQYF.

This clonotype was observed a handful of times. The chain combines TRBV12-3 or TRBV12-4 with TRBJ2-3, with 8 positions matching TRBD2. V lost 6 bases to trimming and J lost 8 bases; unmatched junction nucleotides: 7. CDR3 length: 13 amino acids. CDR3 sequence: CASRRGDFSTQYF. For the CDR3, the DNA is TGTGCCAGCAGGCGGGGGGACTTTTCTACGCAGTATTTT.

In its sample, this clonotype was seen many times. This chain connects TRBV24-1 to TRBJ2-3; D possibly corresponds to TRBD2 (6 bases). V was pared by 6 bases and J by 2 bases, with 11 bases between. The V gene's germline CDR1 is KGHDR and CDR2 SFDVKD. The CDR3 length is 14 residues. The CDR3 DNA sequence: TGTGCCACCAGTCGCGGGACCACCACAGATACGCAGTATTTT. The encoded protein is CATSRGTTTDTQYF.

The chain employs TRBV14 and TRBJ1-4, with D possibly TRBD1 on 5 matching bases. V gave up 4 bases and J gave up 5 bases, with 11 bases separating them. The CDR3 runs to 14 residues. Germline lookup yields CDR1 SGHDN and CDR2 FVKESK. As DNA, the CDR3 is TGTGCCAGCAGCCCTCGACAGTCGAATGAAAAACTGTTTTTT. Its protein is CASSPRQSNEKLFF.